The 32 T cell receptor beta chains presented below share a single source sample, sequenced in a study of CD8+ T cells in alopecia areata. Treatment defined: oral pan-JAK inhibitor, 5-10 mg twice daily. Reverse transcription of extracted RNA yielded cDNA, which provided the sequencing template. Using immunoSEQ multiplex PCR, the repertoire was profiled, and TCRdb retains in-frame clones only, with some absent. The sample lists about 180,000 clones; roughly 50% were seen once. The sequences come from CD8+ T cells sorted from blood, collected at week 24, from a patient treated with tofacitinib. Every receptor here comes from a human donor with alopecia areata.

This rearrangement joins TRBV29-1 to TRBJ2-2; TRBD1 aligns across 10 bases. There are 15 residues in the CDR3. The germline gives CDR1 SQVTM, CDR2 ANQGSEA. J gave up 6 bases and V 5 bases, and 9 bases lay outside the gene matches. The DNA of the CDR3 is TGCAGCGTTCCGGGACAGGGGATTGGTGCCGGGGAGCTGTTTTTT. It codes for CSVPGQGIGAGELFF.

This chain links TRBV29-1 with TRBJ2-7; 9 nucleotides line up with TRBD1. The J segment lost 2 bases and the V segment lost 7 bases, leaving 12 bases of the junction unmatched. The length of the CDR3 is 15 residues. Germline CDR1 is SQVTM and CDR2 is ANQGSEA. The CDR3 DNA reads as TGCAGCGCGGGCCTACAGGGGGCACCCACCTACGAGCAGTACTTC. Translating gives CSAGLQGAPTYEQYF.

The chain has TRBV7-9 and TRBJ2-1; TRBD1 agrees at 7 bases. Losses at the gene ends were 6 bases for V and 5 bases for J; bases not matched to a gene: 4. Germline CDR1 SEHNR, CDR2 FQNEAQ (reference sequence). CDR3 length: 13 residues. CDR3 DNA sequence: TGTGCCAGCAGTCGGACAGGTAACAATGAGCAGTTCTTC. As protein: CASSRTGNNEQFF.

This clone has more than one count but fewer than ten. This same CDR3 is encoded by further DNA sequences in the sample. The chain employs TRBV29-1 and TRBJ2-3, with D unclear. Trimming pared 1 base from V and 9 bases from J, leaving 14 bases between. CDR1 is SQVTM and CDR2 is ANQGSEA in the germline V gene. The CDR3 has 13 amino acids. The CDR3 DNA sequence: TGCAGCGTTGAAGTCGGTTTGCGCGACACGCAGTATTTT. Residues: CSVEVGLRDTQYF.

V is TRBV19 and J is TRBJ2-4; D may match TRBD1 or TRBD2 (6 bases each). The tail of the sequence fits TRBJ2-7 better, so the J call may be wrong. This CDR3 is built from 14 residues. The germline V gene encodes CDR1 LNHDA and CDR2 SQIVND (reference sequence). CDR3: CASSIKGGRYEQYF. The CDR3 bases are TGTGCCAGTAGTATAAAGGGGGGCCGCTACGAGCAGTACTTC.

This clone appeared a few times. The chain is built from TRBV29-1 and TRBJ2-1; TRBD2 aligns across 9 bases. Trimming at V came to 3 bases and at J to 8 bases, leaving 11 bases not matched to a gene. Germline V gives CDR1 SQVTM, CDR2 ANQGSEA. The CDR3 runs 15 residues. The DNA for the CDR3 is TGCAGCGTTGAGGTTGCGCGGGGGGGTAGGGATGAGCAGTTCTTC. It encodes CSVEVARGGRDEQFF.

The chain recombines TRBV9 with TRBJ2-7; possible D gene TRBD1, 5 bases. CDR1 and CDR2 (germline): SGDLS, YYNGEE. Deletions cut 3 bases from V and 4 bases from J, with 17 bases between. CDR3 length: 15 amino acids. The CDR3 spells CASSAGSVKGYEQYF. CDR3 bases: TGTGCCAGCAGCGCAGGGTCCGTAAAAGGGTACGAGCAGTACTTC.

In its sample, this clone was seen once. V is TRBV29-1 and J is TRBJ2-3; possible D gene TRBD2, 6 bases. The CDR3 has 16 residues. Germline assignment: CDR1 SQVTM and CDR2 ANQGSEA. Between the trimmed V and J ends, which lost 4 bases and 7 bases, there was a span of 24 bases. The CDR3, as DNA: TGCAGCGTTGTACTCCTCCGGGACTCCGTAGATAATACGCAGTATTTT. Protein: CSVVLLRDSVDNTQYF.

Of note for this clone: Other DNA sequences in this sample translate to the same CDR3. The chain joins TRBV9 to TRBJ1-1; D is perhaps TRBD1 (5 bases). Per the germline V gene, CDR1 is SGDLS and CDR2 is YYNGEE. V dropped 0 bases and J dropped 1 base, with 7 bases sitting between them. The CDR3 loop spans 14 amino acids. The CDR3 loop is CASSVEGANTEAFF. DNA for the CDR3: TGTGCCAGCAGCGTAGAAGGGGCGAACACTGAAGCTTTCTTT.

This clone was recorded a few times. This chain connects TRBV27 to TRBJ1-1, with D possibly matching TRBD1 (6 bases). The CDR3 is 14 amino acids. V shed 4 bases and J shed 4 bases, with 13 bases lying between them. Germline values: CDR1 MNHEY, CDR2 SMNVEV (reference sequence). The CDR3 DNA reads as TGTGCCAGCAGTTACAGGGTGTACGGCACTGAAGCTTTCTTT. Protein product: CASSYRVYGTEAFF.

This clone was seen a handful of times. The chain is built from TRBV30 and TRBJ1-1; D is undetermined. V lost 1 base and J 0 bases, leaving 6 bases between the germline ends. Germline loops: CDR1 GTSNPN, CDR2 SVGIG (reference sequence). The CDR3 contains 13 residues. DNA of the CDR3: TGTGCCTGGAGTGAACTGATGAACACTGAAGCTTTCTTT. It codes for CAWSELMNTEAFF.

V and J are TRBV29-1 and TRBJ2-7; 8 bases align to TRBD1. Germline values: CDR1 SQVTM, CDR2 ANQGSEA. Germline trimming cut 3 bases from V and 7 bases from J; bases unmatched to any gene: 11. This CDR3 is 14 amino acids long. The CDR3 DNA sequence: TGCAGCGTTGAGGGGCAGGGGGCGAGTGGGGAGCAGTACTTC. It is translated as CSVEGQGASGEQYF.

The chain combines TRBV4-3 with TRBJ1-2; D is unresolved. Deletions cut 0 bases from V and 4 bases from J, with 9 bases between. Germline CDR1 LGHNA, CDR2 YSLEER. The CDR3 is 14 amino acids. CDR3 bases: TGCGCCAGCAGCCAAGATCCGGCTCTCTATGGCTACACCTTC. Its translation: CASSQDPALYGYTF.

This chain links TRBV9 with TRBJ1-4, with TRBD1 identical over 8 bases. The J segment lost 7 bases and the V segment lost 4 bases, leaving 6 bases of the junction unmatched. Germline V gene sequence: CDR1 SGDLS, CDR2 YYNGEE. The CDR3 is 14 residues long. The CDR3 nucleotides are TGTGCCAGCAGCCTAGGACAGGGTAGTGAAAAACTGTTTTTT. Residues: CASSLGQGSEKLFF.

The V gene is TRBV4-3, the J gene TRBJ2-1; 8 positions agree with TRBD1. CDR1 is LGHNA and CDR2 is YSLEER in the germline V gene. The junction had 10 bases not matched to a gene; V was cut back by 3 bases and J by 3 bases. This CDR3 contains 17 residues. As DNA, the CDR3 is TGCGCCAGCAGCCAGAGCCTTGGGACAGGCCGCTACAATGAGCAGTTCTTC. The encoded protein is CASSQSLGTGRYNEQFF.

This chain links TRBV30 with TRBJ2-7; D is uncertain. The CDR3 loop spans 13 amino acids. In germline, CDR1 is GTSNPN, CDR2 SVGIG (reference sequence). Trimming pared 2 bases from V and 0 bases from J, leaving 8 bases between. This chain's CDR3 is CAWSSRSSYEQYF. The CDR3 DNA sequence: TGTGCCTGGAGTTCCCGATCCTCCTACGAGCAGTACTTC.

This clone was counted a few times. The V and J genes are TRBV6-5 and TRBJ2-1, with D possibly matching TRBD1 (6 bases). This CDR3 has 13 residues. CDR1 is MNHEY and CDR2 is SVGAGI in the germline V gene. The V end lost 7 bases, the J end lost 7 bases, and 14 bases lay between the germline ends. This CDR3 is CASTMGARNEQFF. DNA of the CDR3: TGTGCCAGCACCATGGGGGCTAGGAATGAGCAGTTCTTC.

This clone was counted a few times. J is TRBJ2-3 and V is TRBV29-1; the D gene is possibly TRBD2 (6 bases). Germline V lookup: CDR1 SQVTM, CDR2 ANQGSEA. CDR3 length: 15 residues. Trimming took off 2 bases at V and 2 bases at J, with 14 bases between the two ends. This CDR3 reads CSVERRGVATDTQYF. The CDR3 DNA reads as TGCAGCGTTGAAAGGAGGGGCGTAGCCACAGATACGCAGTATTTT.

V usage is TRBV23-1 and J usage is TRBJ1-1; D gene unclear. TRBV23-1 carries the ORF label, with uncertain function. V was clipped by 3 bases and J by 1 base, with 12 bases between them. This CDR3 has 15 residues. Here the CDR3 DNA reads TGCGCCAGCAGTCAGCCCGGGAGCGCGAACACTGAAGCTTTCTTT. Translated: CASSQPGSANTEAFF.

This CDR3 reads CASSPSGGFYNEQFF. In nucleotides, the CDR3 is TGTGCCAGCAGCCCTAGCGGGGGGTTCTACAATGAGCAGTTCTTC. J is TRBJ2-1 and V is TRBV13; 11 bases fit TRBD2. V was clipped by 5 bases and J by 3 bases; unmatched bases: 3. The germline V gene encodes CDR1 PRHDT and CDR2 FYEKMQ (reference sequence). CDR3 length: 15 residues.

The chain links TRBV7-9 to TRBJ2-1, with 8 bases fitting TRBD2. The CDR3 runs 15 residues. The trim removed 5 bases at V and 2 bases at J, leaving 5 bases unmatched. The germline gives CDR1 SEHNR, CDR2 FQNEAQ (reference sequence). This CDR3 is CASSIIAGTYNEQFF. For the CDR3, the DNA is TGTGCCAGCAGCATAATAGCGGGAACCTACAATGAGCAGTTCTTC.

V usage is TRBV5-4 and J usage is TRBJ2-1; no reliable D call. This CDR3 is built from 12 residues. V lost 2 bases and J 8 bases, leaving 8 bases between the germline ends. CDR1 is SGHNT and CDR2 is YYREEE in the germline V gene (reference sequence). This chain's CDR3 is CASSLIGYEQFF. CDR3 in DNA: TGTGCCAGCAGCTTAATTGGATATGAGCAGTTCTTC.

The chain carries TRBV25-1 and TRBJ1-2; possibly TRBD1 for D (5 bases). Germline-derived CDR1 and CDR2 are MGHDK and SYGVNS. The V gene lost 1 base and the J gene lost 6 bases, with 21 bases spanning the gap. This CDR3 is 17 amino acids long. For the CDR3, the DNA is TGTGCCAGCAGTGAATCCTTAACAGGAGTTTCCCACGATGGCTACACCTTC. Protein product: CASSESLTGVSHDGYTF.

J is TRBJ2-7 and V is TRBV11-2, with D hard to call. The CDR3 covers 15 residues. Germline-derived CDR1 and CDR2 are SGHAT and FQNNGV. The V end lost 0 bases, the J end lost 0 bases, and 9 bases lay between the germline ends. The CDR3 loop reads CASSLEIDRSYEQYF. DNA of the CDR3: TGTGCCAGCAGCTTAGAAATAGACCGCTCCTACGAGCAGTACTTC.

This sequence joins TRBV4-3 and TRBJ1-1, with D maybe TRBD1 (5 bases). V was shortened by 7 bases and J by 1 base, with 19 bases between the two germline ends. CDR1 and CDR2 (germline): LGHNA, YSLEER. CDR3 length equals 16 residues. CDR3 in DNA: TGCGCCAGCACACTCAACCTGGGACGGACGAACACTGAAGCTTTCTTT. Its translation is CASTLNLGRTNTEAFF.

This clone showed up just a few times. This sample includes further DNA sequences coding for the same CDR3. The chain recombines TRBV18 with TRBJ2-7; 7 bases line up with TRBD1. The CDR3 covers 14 residues. Trimming took 1 base from V and 1 from J; bases not matched to a gene: 1. CDR1 and CDR2 from the germline V gene are KGHSH and LQKENI. The chain's CDR3 is CASSPRDRSYEQYF. For the CDR3, the DNA is TGTGCCAGCTCACCACGGGACAGATCCTACGAGCAGTACTTC. The whole variable domain, filled in from reference TRBV18 and TRBJ2-7, reads NAGVMQNPRHLVRRRGQEARLRCSPMKGHSHVYWYRQLPEEGLKFMVYLQKENIIDESGMPKERFSAEFPKEGPSILRIQQVVRGDSAAYFCASSPRDRSYEQYFGPGTRLTVT.

This clone was picked up a small number of times. The genes are TRBV29-1 and TRBJ2-1; 7 nucleotides agree with TRBD2. The CDR3 has 14 amino acids. CDR1 SQVTM and CDR2 ANQGSEA come from the germline V gene. V shed 2 bases, J shed 0 bases, and the junction held 1 base outside the gene matches. CDR3: CSVEWGGSYNEQFF. In nucleotides, the CDR3 is TGCAGCGTTGAATGGGGGGGCTCCTACAATGAGCAGTTCTTC.

This sequence joins TRBV4-3 and TRBJ2-1; D perhaps matches TRBD2 (5 bases). The V gene's germline CDR1 is LGHNA and CDR2 YSLEER. The CDR3 sequence is 12 residues long. Trimming took 3 bases from V and 9 from J, leaving 9 bases between them. In DNA form, the CDR3 reads TGCGCCAGCAGCCAGGGAGCTCGTGAGCAGTTCTTC. The encoded protein is CASSQGAREQFF.

This clone was counted a few times. The CDR3 DNA is TGTGCCAGCAGTTACTCGGCGGCTTATGGCTACACCTTC. It encodes CASSYSAAYGYTF. The chain carries TRBV6-5 and TRBJ1-2; unclear D gene. Trimming shortened V by 0 bases and J by 5 bases, and 7 bases separated the two germline ends. The CDR3 length is 13 residues. Looked up from germline, CDR1 is MNHEY and CDR2 is SVGAGI.

In this sample, this clone turned up a few times. The genes are TRBV30 and TRBJ1-1, with D uncertain. Germline values: CDR1 GTSNPN, CDR2 SVGIG (reference sequence). The V gene lost 3 bases and the J gene lost 7 bases, with 9 bases spanning the gap. The CDR3 consists of 11 residues. The CDR3 spells CAWRGQREAFF. For the CDR3, the DNA is TGTGCCTGGAGAGGGCAGCGTGAAGCTTTCTTT.

This chain joins TRBV30 and TRBJ1-2, with D perhaps matching TRBD1 (5 bases). Germline assignment: CDR1 GTSNPN and CDR2 SVGIG (reference sequence). V dropped 4 bases and J dropped 7 bases, with 10 bases sitting between them. CDR3 size: 11 residues. The CDR3 reads CAWKSGPGYTF. DNA for the CDR3: TGTGCCTGGAAATCAGGGCCTGGCTACACCTTC.

This clone appeared once. Other DNA sequences in this specimen translate into the identical CDR3. The V call is TRBV4-3, the J call TRBJ1-2; TRBD1 aligns across 10 bases. The germline CDR1 and CDR2 sequences are LGHNA and YSLEER. Trimming removed 3 bases from V and 5 bases from J; junction bases left unmatched: 3. This CDR3 has 14 residues. The CDR3 region is CASSQDRGGYGYTF. CDR3 nucleotide sequence: TGCGCCAGCAGCCAGGACAGGGGGGGGTATGGCTACACCTTC.